The 10 T cell receptor beta chains presented below share a single source sample, sequenced in a study of shared clonotypes between healthy human individuals. Using immunoSEQ multiplex PCR, the repertoire was profiled, and TCRdb retains in-frame clones only, with some absent. The table includes about 960,000 clones, 76% detected once. Sequenced sample: memory CD4+ T cells sorted from blood. Subset indicated: CD45RA-negative fraction. These receptors were obtained from a man aged 18-30 years in good health.

The chain is built from TRBV5-8 and TRBJ2-1; 9 bases agree with TRBD2. The junction had 10 bases not matched to a gene; V was cut back by 3 bases and J by 6 bases. The length of the CDR3 is 16 residues. Germline V gene sequence: CDR1 SGHTS, CDR2 YDEGEE. The CDR3 coding sequence is TGTGCCAGCAGCTCCCTTAGCGGGAGTACGGGCAATGAGCAGTTCTTC. This encodes CASSSLSGSTGNEQFF.

The V and J genes are TRBV19 and TRBJ1-2; D call uncertain. V dropped 3 bases and J dropped 2 bases, with 16 bases sitting between them. This CDR3 region has 16 residues. Germline V lookup: CDR1 LNHDA, CDR2 SQIVND (reference sequence). CDR3 coding DNA: TGTGCCAGTAGTATTGGACGGATCAATTTAAACTATGGCTACACCTTC. Its protein product is CASSIGRINLNYGYTF.

The rearrangement uses TRBV7-9 and TRBJ2-7; 10 bases map to TRBD1. With 5 bases clipped from V and 0 bases from J, the junction kept 7 bases outside the gene matches. Per germline, CDR1 SEHNR and CDR2 FQNEAQ (reference sequence). This CDR3 is 16 amino acids long. The CDR3 spells CASSPPDRGGSYEQYF. DNA for the CDR3: TGTGCCAGCAGCCCCCCGGACAGGGGGGGCTCCTACGAGCAGTACTTC. Using reference TRBV7-9 and TRBJ2-7 for the parts outside the CDR3, the full variable domain is DTGVSQNPRHKITKRGQNVTFRCDPISEHNRLYWYRQTLGQGPEFLTYFQNEAQLEKSRLLSDRFSAERPKGSFSTLEIQRTEQGDSAMYLCASSPPDRGGSYEQYFGPGTRLTVT.

This clone was observed a handful of times. This sequence joins TRBV30 and TRBJ1-5, with D uncertain. Germline values: CDR1 GTSNPN, CDR2 SVGIG (reference sequence). The CDR3 extends over 15 amino acids. V was pared by 5 bases and J by 0 bases, with 14 bases between. CDR3 nucleotides: TGTGCCTGGGCGTCGGGCACGTATAGCAATCAGCCCCAGCATTTT. Amino acids: CAWASGTYSNQPQHF.

The chain has TRBV5-1 and TRBJ2-3; D possibly corresponds to TRBD1 (6 bases). Germline CDR1 reads SGHRS; CDR2 reads YFSETQ. The CDR3 runs to 14 residues. Trimming took off 4 bases at V and 4 bases at J, with 13 bases between the two ends. CDR3 DNA sequence: TGCGCCAGCAGCGTGGCGGCAGGGGCAGATACGCAGTATTTT. This gives the protein CASSVAAGADTQYF. Full variable domain (missing parts from reference TRBV5-1 and TRBJ2-3): KAGVTQTPRYLIKTRGQQVTLSCSPISGHRSVSWYQQTPGQGLQFLFEYFSETQRNKGNFPGRFSGRQFSNSRSEMNVSTLELGDSALYLCASSVAAGADTQYFGPGTRLTVL.

This chain links TRBV7-9 with TRBJ1-1; 8 nucleotides align to TRBD1. CDR1 is SEHNR, CDR2 FQNEAQ, per germline (reference sequence). The CDR3 consists of 13 residues. Trimming cost V 5 bases and J 5 bases; bases outside gene matches: 4. The CDR3, as DNA: TGTGCCAGCAGCCCGACAGGGGCTACTGAAGCTTTCTTT. Protein: CASSPTGATEAFF.

In this sample, this clone turned up many times. V is TRBV4-2 and J is TRBJ2-3; 10 positions agree with TRBD2. This CDR3 region has 17 residues. The germline CDR1 and CDR2 sequences are LGHNA and YNFKEQ. J was trimmed by 4 bases and V by 0 bases; bases with no gene match: 7. The CDR3 DNA reads TGTGCCAGCAGCCAAGATGGGGCTAGCGGGGGCGCAGATACGCAGTATTTT. It translates to CASSQDGASGGADTQYF.

This clone occurred a few times. This chain connects TRBV7-2 to TRBJ2-7, with 10 bases lining up with TRBD2. V was clipped by 8 bases and J by 4 bases; unmatched bases: 5. Germline V gene data show CDR1 as SGHTA and CDR2 as FQGNSA. This CDR3 has 13 residues. CDR3 nucleotides: TGTGCCAGCCGAGCGGGAGGGCCATACGAGCAGTACTTC. Protein: CASRAGGPYEQYF. Drawing the rest from reference TRBV7-2 and TRBJ2-7, the complete variable domain is GAGVSQSPSNKVTEKGKDVELRCDPISGHTALYWYRQSLGQGLEFLIYFQGNSAPDKSGLPSDRFSAERTGGSVSTLTIQRTQQEDSAVYLCASRAGGPYEQYFGPGTRLTVT.

Written as DNA, the CDR3 is TGTGCCAGCAGGGCAGGGGGGTACACTGAAGCTTTCTTT. This gives the protein CASRAGGYTEAFF. The V and J genes are TRBV6-6 and TRBJ1-1; 7 positions agree with TRBD1. Germline assignment: CDR1 MNHNY and CDR2 SVGAGI (reference sequence). After removal of 6 bases from V and 3 bases from J, the junction contained 4 bases not matched to a gene. The CDR3 spans 13 residues.

This clone was counted many times. Additional DNA sequences in this sample encode the identical CDR3. The chain uses TRBV11-2 and TRBJ2-3; no clear D. The CDR3 has 15 residues. Germline values: CDR1 SGHAT, CDR2 FQNNGV. V was trimmed by 0 bases and J by 2 bases, leaving 9 bases between them. CDR3 bases: TGTGCCAGCAGCTTAGATAGTGGTAACACAGATACGCAGTATTTT. Translating gives CASSLDSGNTDTQYF.